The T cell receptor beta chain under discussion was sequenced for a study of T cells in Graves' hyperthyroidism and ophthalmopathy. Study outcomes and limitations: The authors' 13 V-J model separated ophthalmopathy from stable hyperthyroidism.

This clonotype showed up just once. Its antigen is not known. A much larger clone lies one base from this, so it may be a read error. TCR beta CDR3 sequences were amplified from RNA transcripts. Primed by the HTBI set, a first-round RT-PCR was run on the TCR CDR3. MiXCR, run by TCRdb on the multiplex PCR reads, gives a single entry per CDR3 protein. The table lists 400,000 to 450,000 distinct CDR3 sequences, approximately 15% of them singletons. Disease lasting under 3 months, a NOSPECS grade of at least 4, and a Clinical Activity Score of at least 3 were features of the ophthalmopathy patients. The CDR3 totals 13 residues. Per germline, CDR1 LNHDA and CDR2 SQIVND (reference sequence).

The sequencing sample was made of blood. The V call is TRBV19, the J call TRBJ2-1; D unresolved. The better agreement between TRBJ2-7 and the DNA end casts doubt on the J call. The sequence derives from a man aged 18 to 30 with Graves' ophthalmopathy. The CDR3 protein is CASSTSSYNEQYF. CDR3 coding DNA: TGTGCCAGTAGTACAAGCTCCTACAATGAGCAGTACTTC.